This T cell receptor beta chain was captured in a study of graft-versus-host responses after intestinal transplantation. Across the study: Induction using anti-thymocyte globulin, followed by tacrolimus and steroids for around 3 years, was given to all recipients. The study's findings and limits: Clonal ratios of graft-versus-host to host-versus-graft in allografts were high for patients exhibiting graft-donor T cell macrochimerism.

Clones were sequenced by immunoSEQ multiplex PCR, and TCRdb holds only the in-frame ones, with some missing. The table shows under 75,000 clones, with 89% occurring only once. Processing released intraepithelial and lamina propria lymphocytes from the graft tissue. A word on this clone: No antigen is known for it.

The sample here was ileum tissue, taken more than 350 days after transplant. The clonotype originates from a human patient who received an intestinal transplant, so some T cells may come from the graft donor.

The CDR3 DNA sequence: TGTGCCACCAGCAGAGATTACGATCAGCCCCAGCATTTT. It codes for CATSRDYDQPQHF. The rearrangement joins TRBV15 to TRBJ1-5; D ambiguous. Germline V gene data show CDR1 as LNHNV and CDR2 as YYDKDF (reference sequence). There are 13 residues in the CDR3. Trimming removed 0 bases at V and 5 bases at J, with 5 bases between.